A single T cell receptor (beta chain) is shown here with its context. Its antigen is currently unknown. A second PCR, run for roughly 7 to 12 cycles, used a sample-barcoded 5' primer plus a J-beta primer mix. From each sample, at least 2.5 million paired-end reads containing CDR3 were obtained. TCRdb analysed the 5' RACE reads with MiXCR anew, one entry per CDR3 protein. Seen here are almost 1 million distinct CDR3 sequences, about 51% observed once, and the top ten hold roughly a fifth. The source of the sample is a study of blood T cells in healthy people across ages. Regarding the study as a whole: A roughly linear age-dependent decrease characterized TCR beta diversity per million T cells.

Extracted total RNA amounted to at least 5.5 micrograms for each sample. This CDR3 is built from 14 residues. The germline V gene has CDR1 MNHEY and CDR2 SVGEGT. V shed 3 bases and J shed 8 bases, with 11 bases lying between them. Sequenced: blood. The chain recombines TRBV6-2 or TRBV6-3 with TRBJ2-6; no clear D. The receptor comes from a woman aged 55-75 years in good health. CDR3 residues: CASSYPGGSNVLTF. CDR3 nucleotide sequence: TGTGCCAGCAGTTATCCCGGTGGATCCAACGTCCTGACTTTC.